Below are 7 T cell receptor beta chains sequenced from a single sample in a study of shared clonotypes between healthy human individuals. Clones were read by immunoSEQ multiplex PCR, and TCRdb kept only the in-frame ones, dropping some. The sample shows about 2.3 million clones, approximately 90% of them seen only once. The sequenced material came from naive CD4+ T cells from PBMCs. Subset: CD45RA+ positively selected. The source of these receptors is a man younger than 30 in good health. Some clones in this sample may be carry-over from other donors' samples.

The chain employs TRBV28 and TRBJ2-7; possible D gene TRBD2, 6 bases. Germline V gene lookup returns CDR1 MDHEN and CDR2 SYDVKM. This CDR3 is 16 amino acids long. Between the trimmed V and J ends, which lost 6 bases and 7 bases, there was a span of 25 bases. CDR3 protein: CASRGGDVGSLGEQYF. CDR3 DNA: TGTGCCAGCAGAGGCGGGGACGTCGGCTCCCTAGGGGAGCAGTACTTC.

J is TRBJ2-5 and V is TRBV5-4; TRBD1 matches at 9 bases. This CDR3 spans 18 amino acids. V dropped 0 bases and J dropped 1; count of bases not matched to a gene: 10. CDR1 is SGHNT and CDR2 is YYREEE in the germline V gene (reference sequence). In nucleotides, the CDR3 is TGTGCCAGCAGCTTGGGAGTAGCCCCGGGACAGGGCCAAGAGACCCAGTACTTC. Translating gives CASSLGVAPGQGQETQYF.

This sequence joins TRBV6-1 and TRBJ2-1, with 7 positions matching TRBD2. Losses at the gene ends were 4 bases for V and 5 bases for J; bases not matched to a gene: 5. Germline assignment: CDR1 MNHNS and CDR2 SASEGT. CDR3 length equals 14 residues. The DNA for the CDR3 is TGTGCCAGCAGTGGAGCGGGACTTCACAATGAGCAGTTCTTC. Amino acids: CASSGAGLHNEQFF.

This clone has a single count. The J gene is TRBJ2-5, the V gene TRBV2, with D hard to call. V was pared by 6 bases and J by 6 bases, with 8 bases between. CDR3 length: 11 amino acids. Germline CDR1 and CDR2: SNHLY and FYNNEI. CDR3 nucleotide sequence: TGTGCCAGCAGCCCATCCCAGACCCAGTACTTC. As protein: CASSPSQTQYF.

The chain uses TRBV5-1 and TRBJ2-7; 10 bases agree with TRBD2. CDR1 is SGHRS and CDR2 is YFSETQ in the germline V gene. This CDR3 spans 17 amino acids. J gave up 2 bases and V 6 bases, and 14 bases lay outside the gene matches. The chain's CDR3 is CASTSGLAPAGPYEQYF. In nucleotides, the CDR3 is TGCGCCAGCACCTCGGGACTAGCGCCTGCTGGGCCCTACGAGCAGTACTTC.

This chain uses TRBV5-8 with TRBJ2-7; TRBD1 might be the D (5 bases). This CDR3 contains 15 residues. Trimming shortened V by 7 bases and J by 6 bases, and 23 bases separated the two germline ends. CDR1 and CDR2 (germline): SGHTS, YDEGEE. CDR3 bases: TGTGCCAGCGGACCACTGGACACCTCTCCGGCCGAGCAGTACTTC. It codes for CASGPLDTSPAEQYF.

V is TRBV6-6 and J is TRBJ2-7; TRBD1 is a possible D gene (6 bases). Between the trimmed V and J ends, which lost 6 bases and 2 bases, there was a span of 14 bases. There are 14 residues in the CDR3. Germline lookup yields CDR1 MNHNY and CDR2 SVGAGI (reference sequence). CDR3 nucleotides: TGTGCCAGCAGATACAGGGTGTTCCCCTACGAGCAGTACTTC. This codes for CASRYRVFPYEQYF.